The entry below gives a single TCR beta chain sequence along with its context. This clonotype was observed a handful of times. The specificity of this receptor is unknown. Base quality data are lacking; no much larger clone is found one base away. The time point label here, explained by the study, means: persistent/refractory GD, antithyroid drugs over 5 years with positive TRAb. For both TCR sequencing and RNA sequencing, RNA was extracted from PBMCs using TRIzol. The diagnosis of Graves' disease was made according to American Thyroid Association guidelines. Patients for the study were recruited at an endocrinology department in Xi'an, China. From each patient, 8 to 10 milliliters of peripheral blood was collected into an EDTA anticoagulant tube. Ficoll Paque Plus density gradient separation was used to isolate PBMCs, and no additional T cell sorting was done. An Agilent 2100 Bioanalyzer and agarose gel were used to check RNA quality, while a NanoDrop 2000 measured RNA concentration.

The data were taken from a study of regulatory T cells in long-lasting Graves disease (dated by TCRdb to the early 2020s). Context from the whole study: Persistent Graves' disease was defined as antithyroid drug treatment for over 5 years with persistently positive TSH receptor autoantibodies. On average, persistent Graves' disease patients in the clinical cohort had been on antithyroid drugs for about 10.3 years. TCR sequencing covered 13 persistent and about 20 newly diagnosed Graves' disease patients, around 35 samples in total. Patients with persistent Graves' disease were compared with patients with newly diagnosed Graves' disease using TCR sequencing and RNA sequencing of peripheral blood. The study was conducted in China and was registered as a clinical trial.

The library relied on multiplex PCR. TCRdb records Illumina HiSeq 4000 as the sequencer. CDR3 regions were amplified by Arm-PCR with iRepertoire HTBI primers to construct TCR beta libraries. Before sequencing, the PCR products went through gel purification. From the authors' description of their analysis: Gene usage analysis of CDR3 amino acid clonotypes used the 50 to 70 TRBV and fewer than 15 TRBJ segments found across samples. COPE and FqMerger were used to merge the filtered high-quality paired reads into contigs. BLAST was used to align contigs to IMGT TRBV, TRBD and TRBJ reference genes, and CDR3 was defined according to IMGT. Clonotypes above 0.1% frequency were classified as highly expanded clones. Shannon entropy was used to measure repertoire diversity, and the Gini coefficient was used to measure V-J evenness. A clonotype found in more than one individual was treated as public. TCRdb ran its own pipeline on the public reads, namely fastp trimming at Q25 and MiXCR clone calling, and kept in-frame beta chains. One record per CDR3 amino acid sequence lists the most common genes and DNA. The V and J calls reflect TCRdb's pipeline rather than the authors' work. The sample records some 450,000 distinct CDR3 sequences, roughly a quarter of which are singletons. About 26% of the sample belongs to the ten largest clones.

CDR1 and CDR2, looked up from the germline V gene, are SQVTM and ANQGSEA. From the cysteine up to the phenylalanine, the CDR3 has a length of 12 residues. Of the read, only the CDR3 DNA is kept; its 36 bases are in frame from base 1. A distance of 11 bases separates the germline ends of V and J, which lose 4 bases and 8 bases respectively. What the authors observed across the whole study: TRBV28, TRBJ1-2 and TRBJ2-5 were preferentially used in persistent disease, while TRBV20-1 and TRBJ2-1 were favored in newly diagnosed disease. The small sample size was acknowledged by the authors as a limitation that may reduce accuracy. More public clonotypes were shared among persistent patients (around 2,600) than among newly diagnosed patients (just under 1,000). Only peripheral blood was studied, because thyroid tissue, the primary lesion, was inaccessible. Only the TCR beta chain was sequenced and analyzed. Compared with newly diagnosed patients, patients with persistent Graves' disease had lower TCR Shannon entropy and fewer highly expanded clones, which suggests clonal expansion.

The clonotype was recovered from a female donor with Graves disease. The V and J segments used are TRBV29-1 and TRBJ1-4; TRBD1 might be the D gene, on 5 matching bases. Sequences were derived from peripheral blood mononuclear cells (PBMCs), sampled when the disease was refractory, from a patient treated with antithyroid drugs. The DNA sequence is as follows: TGCAGCGTTGTAAGGGGAGGGGAAAAACTGTTTTTT. It translates to CSVVRGGEKLFF.